Detailed here is one TCR beta chain. Its antigen is as yet unknown. This CDR3 is missing its conserved last phenylalanine or tryptophan, likely due to a read error. This specimen belongs to a study of T-cell reconstitution after alpha-beta-depleted transplantation in children. Study findings and constraints: Reported findings indicate that, about two months after transplant, alpha-beta T cells came from several hundred expanded clones, which were derived from non-depleted graft cells. Among T cells one year after transplant, newly produced cells accounted for most counts and diversity.

The CDR3 has 15 residues. CDR1 is SEHNR, CDR2 FQNEAQ, per germline (reference sequence). Trimming removed 5 bases from V and 5 bases from J; junction bases left unmatched: 12. During its preparation, the TCRbeta library received unique molecular identifiers. From the PCR reads, TCRdb called clonotypes with MiXCR, one entry per CDR3 protein. The sample records approximately 630,000 distinct CDR3 sequences, around 14% being singletons. This sequence joins TRBV7-9 and TRBJ2-7; 7 nucleotides agree with TRBD1. This material consisted of PBMCs, taken before TCRalphabeta/CD19-depleted stem cell transplant. The sequence was collected from a girl aged 2 to 10 with congenital amegakaryocytic thrombocytopenia, due to receive a stem cell transplant. The CDR3 coding sequence is TGTGCCAGCAGCCCCAGGGGGTCGATTTCAGACGAGCAGTACATC. Its protein product is CASSPRGSISDEQYI.